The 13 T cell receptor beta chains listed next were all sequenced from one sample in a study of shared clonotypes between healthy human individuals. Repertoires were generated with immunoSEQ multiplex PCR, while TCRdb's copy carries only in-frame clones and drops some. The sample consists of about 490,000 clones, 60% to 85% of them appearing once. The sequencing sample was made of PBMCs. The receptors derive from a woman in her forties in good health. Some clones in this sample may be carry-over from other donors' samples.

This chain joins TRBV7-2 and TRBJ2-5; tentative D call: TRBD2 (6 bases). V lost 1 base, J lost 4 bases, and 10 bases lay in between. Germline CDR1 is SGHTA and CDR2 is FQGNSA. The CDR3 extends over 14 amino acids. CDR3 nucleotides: TGTGCCAGCAGCTTAGTAGGGACTGGAGAGACCCAGTACTTC. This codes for CASSLVGTGETQYF.

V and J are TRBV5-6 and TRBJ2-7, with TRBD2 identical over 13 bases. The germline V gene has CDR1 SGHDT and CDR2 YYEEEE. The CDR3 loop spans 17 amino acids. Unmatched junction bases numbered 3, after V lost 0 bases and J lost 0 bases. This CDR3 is CASSLGLAGGLSYEQYF. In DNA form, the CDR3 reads TGTGCCAGCAGCTTGGGACTAGCGGGAGGACTCTCCTACGAGCAGTACTTC.

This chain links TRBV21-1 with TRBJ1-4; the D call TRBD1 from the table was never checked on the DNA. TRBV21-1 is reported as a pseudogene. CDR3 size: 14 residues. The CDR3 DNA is TGTGCCAGCAGCAAAACAGGGGTAGGCGAAAAACTGTTTTTT. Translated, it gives CASSKTGVGEKLFF.

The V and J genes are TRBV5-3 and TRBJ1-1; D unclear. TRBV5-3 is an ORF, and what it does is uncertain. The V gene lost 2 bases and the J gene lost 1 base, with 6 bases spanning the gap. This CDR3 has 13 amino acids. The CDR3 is CARSFGPNTEAFF. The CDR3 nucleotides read TGTGCCAGAAGCTTTGGCCCGAACACTGAAGCTTTCTTT.

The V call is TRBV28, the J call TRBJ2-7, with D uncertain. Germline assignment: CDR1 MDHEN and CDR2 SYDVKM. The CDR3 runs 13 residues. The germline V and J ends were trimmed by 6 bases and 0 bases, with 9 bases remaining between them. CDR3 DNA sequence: TGTGCCAGCAGCCGAGTGGACTCCTACGAGCAGTACTTC. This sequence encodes CASSRVDSYEQYF.

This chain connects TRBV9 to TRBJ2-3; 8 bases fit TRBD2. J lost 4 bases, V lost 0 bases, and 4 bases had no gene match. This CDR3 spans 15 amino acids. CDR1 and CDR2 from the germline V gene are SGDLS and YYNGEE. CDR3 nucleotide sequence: TGTGCCAGCAGCGTAGACCGGGGGGGCGCAGATACGCAGTATTTT. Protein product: CASSVDRGGADTQYF.

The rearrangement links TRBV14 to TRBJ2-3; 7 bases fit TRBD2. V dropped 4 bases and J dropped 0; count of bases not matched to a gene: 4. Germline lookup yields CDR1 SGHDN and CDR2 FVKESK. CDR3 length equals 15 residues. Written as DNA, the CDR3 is TGTGCCAGCAGCCGGGGAGGGCATAGCACAGATACGCAGTATTTT. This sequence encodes CASSRGGHSTDTQYF.

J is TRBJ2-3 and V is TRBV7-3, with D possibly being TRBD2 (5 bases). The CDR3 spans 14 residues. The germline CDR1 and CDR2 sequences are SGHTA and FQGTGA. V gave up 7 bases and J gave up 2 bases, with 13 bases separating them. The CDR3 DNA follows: TGTGCCAGCAAAACGAGTCGGGACACAGATACGCAGTATTTT. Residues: CASKTSRDTDTQYF.

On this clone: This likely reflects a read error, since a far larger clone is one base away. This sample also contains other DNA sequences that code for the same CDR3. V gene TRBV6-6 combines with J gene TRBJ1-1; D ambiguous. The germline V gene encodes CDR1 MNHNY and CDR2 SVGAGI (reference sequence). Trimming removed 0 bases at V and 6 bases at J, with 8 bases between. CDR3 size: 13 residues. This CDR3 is CASSYSISAEAFF. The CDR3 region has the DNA TGTGCCAGCAGTTACTCTATCAGCGCTGAAGCTTTCTTT.

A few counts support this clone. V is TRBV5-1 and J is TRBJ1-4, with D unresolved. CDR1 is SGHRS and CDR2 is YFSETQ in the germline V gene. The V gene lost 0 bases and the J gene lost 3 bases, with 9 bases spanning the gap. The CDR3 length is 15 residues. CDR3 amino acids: CASSLGGMPNEKLFF. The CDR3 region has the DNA TGCGCCAGCAGCTTGGGGGGAATGCCTAATGAAAAACTGTTTTTT.

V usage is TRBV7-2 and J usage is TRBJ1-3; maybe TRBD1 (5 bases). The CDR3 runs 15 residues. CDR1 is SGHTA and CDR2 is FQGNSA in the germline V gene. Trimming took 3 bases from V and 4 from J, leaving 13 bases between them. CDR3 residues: CASSFGAGWGNTIYF. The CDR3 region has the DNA TGTGCCAGCAGCTTCGGGGCAGGGTGGGGAAACACCATATATTTT.

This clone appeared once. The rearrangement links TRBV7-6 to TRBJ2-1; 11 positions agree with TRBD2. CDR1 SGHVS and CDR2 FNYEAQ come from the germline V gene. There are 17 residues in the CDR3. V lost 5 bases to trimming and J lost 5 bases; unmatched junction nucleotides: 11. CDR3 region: CASSLRPTSGMDNEQFF. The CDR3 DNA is TGTGCCAGCAGCCTGAGACCGACTAGCGGGATGGACAATGAGCAGTTCTTC.

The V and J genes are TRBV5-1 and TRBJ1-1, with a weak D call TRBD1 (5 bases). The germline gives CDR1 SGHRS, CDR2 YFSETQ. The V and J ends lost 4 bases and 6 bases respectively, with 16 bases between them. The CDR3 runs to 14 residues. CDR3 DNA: TGCGCCAGCAGCCCCGGTGTGGGGCAGGCTGAAGCTTTCTTT. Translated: CASSPGVGQAEAFF.